What follows are 21 T cell receptor beta chains derived from one specimen sequenced in a study of beta chain features in type 1 diabetes. The entirety of the isolated RNA underwent reverse transcription, so expressed TCRB transcripts were sequenced. Profiling relied on immunoSEQ multiplex PCR, and the TCRdb table lists in-frame clones only, not all of them. The repertoire holds 350,000 or so clones, with 15% to 20% as singletons. Sequencing used naive CD4+ T cells from blood. These TCRs come from a woman between 18 and 30 years old in good health.

This chain connects TRBV7-2 to TRBJ1-6; 7 positions agree with TRBD1. V lost 6 bases and J lost 8; bases outside the gene matches: 7. Germline CDR1 is SGHTA and CDR2 is FQGNSA. This CDR3 has 14 amino acids. DNA for the CDR3: TGTGCCAGCAGACCCGGGACAGTTCATTCACCCCTCCACTTT. Its translation: CASRPGTVHSPLHF.

The sample holds a few counts of this clone. The rearrangement uses TRBV7-2 and TRBJ2-7, with a possible D match to TRBD1 (5 bases). Germline CDR1 is SGHTA and CDR2 is FQGNSA. Trimming shortened V by 5 bases and J by 3 bases, and 14 bases separated the two germline ends. The CDR3 runs to 14 residues. The CDR3, as DNA: TGTGCCAGCAGCCAAGGACGGACAAACTACGAGCAGTACTTC. It encodes CASSQGRTNYEQYF.

The CDR3 here is CASSLKIQGTTDTQYF. Written as DNA, the CDR3 is TGCGCCAGCAGCCTCAAGATCCAGGGGACCACAGATACGCAGTATTTT. V is TRBV4-1 and J is TRBJ2-3, with TRBD1 as a possible D gene (6 bases). Germline CDR1 reads MGHRA; CDR2 reads YSYEKL. The length of the CDR3 is 16 residues. The germline V and J ends were trimmed by 4 bases and 2 bases, with 16 bases remaining between them.

This clone was observed a handful of times. The chain couples TRBV2 to TRBJ2-7; no firm D call. Germline V lookup: CDR1 SNHLY, CDR2 FYNNEI. Trimming took 6 bases from V and 0 from J, leaving 9 bases between them. The CDR3 spans 13 residues. CDR3 sequence (DNA): TGTGCCAGCAGCACAGAGAGCTCCTACGAGCAGTACTTC. Its translation is CASSTESSYEQYF.

The sample holds a few counts of this clone. The V and J genes are TRBV10-3 and TRBJ2-7; 10 bases match TRBD1. J was trimmed by 2 bases and V by 2 bases; bases with no gene match: 0. This CDR3 contains 14 residues. Germline V lookup: CDR1 ENHRY, CDR2 SYGVKD. The CDR3 region is CAISEGQGAYEQYF. CDR3 nucleotides: TGTGCCATCAGTGAGGGACAGGGGGCCTACGAGCAGTACTTC.

The CDR3 spells CASSSLREQYF. CDR3 DNA sequence: TGTGCCAGCAGCTCCCTGAGGGAGCAGTACTTC. The V gene is TRBV5-6, the J gene TRBJ2-7; no definite D call. Trimming stripped 3 bases from V and 7 bases from J, with 8 bases between. CDR1 and CDR2 from the germline V gene are SGHDT and YYEEEE. The CDR3 loop spans 11 amino acids.

This clone turned up a few times. The chain is built from TRBV2 and TRBJ2-3, with 8 bases matching TRBD2. The CDR3 runs 15 residues. The germline V gene encodes CDR1 SNHLY and CDR2 FYNNEI. V was pared by 6 bases and J by 4 bases, with 9 bases of the junction left unmatched. CDR3 sequence reads: CASSRLTSGADTQYF. The CDR3 DNA sequence: TGTGCCAGCAGCCGCCTTACTAGCGGCGCAGATACGCAGTATTTT.

Note on this clone: This same CDR3 is encoded by further DNA sequences in the sample. The chain is built from TRBV9 and TRBJ2-2; perhaps TRBD2 as D (6 bases). The CDR3 is made up of 14 amino acids. Trimming removed 4 bases from V and 1 base from J, with 8 bases in between. In germline, CDR1 is SGDLS, CDR2 YYNGEE. The CDR3 region is CASSSRGNTGELFF. Here the CDR3 DNA reads TGTGCCAGCAGCTCGCGGGGGAACACCGGGGAGCTGTTTTTT. The variable domain in full, completed from reference TRBV9 and TRBJ2-2, reads DSGVTQTPKHLITATGQRVTLRCSPRSGDLSVYWYQQSLDQGLQFLIQYYNGEERAKGNILERFSAQQFPDLHSELNLSSLELGDSALYFCASSSRGNTGELFFGEGSRLTVL.

Turning to this clone: The sample contains more than one DNA sequence encoding this CDR3. The chain combines TRBV7-2 with TRBJ2-7; D gene ambiguous. Deletions cut 5 bases from V and 1 base from J, with 9 bases between. The CDR3 is 13 residues long. Per germline, CDR1 SGHTA and CDR2 FQGNSA. CDR3 residues: CASSLSSSYEQYF. Written as DNA, the CDR3 is TGTGCCAGCAGCCTCTCCAGTTCCTACGAGCAGTACTTC.

The chain has TRBV4-2 and TRBJ1-3, with 9 bases lining up with TRBD1. CDR1 is LGHNA, CDR2 YNFKEQ, per germline. The CDR3 loop spans 16 amino acids. V shed 9 bases, J shed 4 bases, and the junction held 13 bases outside the gene matches. The CDR3: CASRRLGQGRGNTIYF. The DNA of the CDR3 is TGTGCCAGTCGTCGATTGGGACAGGGAAGAGGAAACACCATATATTTT.

This clone was counted only a few times. V is TRBV11-2 and J is TRBJ2-7, with a possible D match to TRBD2 (5 bases). Germline lookup yields CDR1 SGHAT and CDR2 FQNNGV. The CDR3 contains 14 residues. The V end was cut by 4 bases, the J end by 1 base, with 11 bases between. CDR3 DNA sequence: TGTGCCAGCAGCTCCCGGGATGGGTCCTACGAGCAGTACTTC. Protein: CASSSRDGSYEQYF.

In this sample, this clone turned up a few times. The J gene is TRBJ2-3, the V gene TRBV4-1, with D possibly TRBD2 on 6 matching bases. Trimming removed 1 base from V and 0 bases from J, with 11 bases in between. Germline V CDR1 and CDR2: MGHRA, YSYEKL. The CDR3 runs 16 residues. The DNA of the CDR3 is TGCGCCAGCAGCCAAGTACTAGCCCGAAGCACAGATACGCAGTATTTT. Residues: CASSQVLARSTDTQYF.

A single count supports this clone. The chain is built from TRBV19 and TRBJ2-1, with 11 bases aligning to TRBD1. V shed 7 bases and J 7 bases; nucleotides not matched to a gene: 3. Germline lookup yields CDR1 LNHDA and CDR2 SQIVND (reference sequence). This CDR3 is built from 13 residues. The CDR3 here is CASTGQGGNEQFF. CDR3 coding DNA: TGTGCCAGTACGGGACAGGGGGGGAATGAGCAGTTCTTC.

The V and J genes are TRBV7-6 and TRBJ2-5; D unclear. In germline, CDR1 is SGHVS, CDR2 FNYEAQ. V gave up 5 bases and J gave up 5 bases, with 6 bases separating them. This CDR3 comprises 11 residues. CDR3 sequence reads: CASSKEETQYF. The DNA for the CDR3 is TGTGCCAGCAGCAAAGAGGAGACCCAGTACTTC.

The rearrangement links TRBV18 to TRBJ2-7, with D maybe TRBD2 (5 bases). V shed 2 bases and J shed 6 bases, with 8 bases lying between them. Germline lookup yields CDR1 KGHSH and CDR2 LQKENI. CDR3 length equals 12 residues. For the CDR3, the DNA is TGTGCCAGCTCACCAACTAGTGGCGAGCAGTACTTC. This gives the protein CASSPTSGEQYF.

This chain connects TRBV25-1 to TRBJ2-2, with 7 bases fitting TRBD1. V lost 3 bases to trimming and J lost 1 base; unmatched junction nucleotides: 5. This CDR3 has 16 residues. CDR1 and CDR2 (germline): MGHDK, SYGVNS. This chain's CDR3 is CASSEAWTGNTGELFF. In DNA, the CDR3 is TGTGCCAGCAGTGAGGCATGGACAGGGAACACCGGGGAGCTGTTTTTT.

The chain uses TRBV4-1 and TRBJ1-2, with D perhaps matching TRBD1 (6 bases). CDR1 MGHRA and CDR2 YSYEKL come from the germline V gene. With 2 bases removed from V and 4 bases from J, the gap between germline ends came to 11 bases. The CDR3 covers 14 residues. The CDR3 DNA sequence: TGCGCCAGCAGCCAATCCGGGACACTCTATGGCTACACCTTC. It yields the protein CASSQSGTLYGYTF.

This sequence joins TRBV14 and TRBJ2-1, with 14 bases matching TRBD2. The V segment lost 4 bases and the J segment 9 bases; nucleotides outside the gene matches: 5. CDR1 SGHDN and CDR2 FVKESK come from the germline V gene. This CDR3 has 15 amino acids. The CDR3 protein is CASSRLAGGRSEQFF. The CDR3 DNA reads TGTGCCAGCAGCCGACTAGCGGGGGGGCGAAGTGAGCAGTTCTTC. Variable domain in full (rest from reference TRBV14 and TRBJ2-1): EAGVTQFPSHSVIEKGQTVTLRCDPISGHDNLYWYRRVMGKEIKFLLHFVKESKQDESGMPNNRFLAERTGGTYSTLKVQPAELEDSGVYFCASSRLAGGRSEQFFGPGTRLTVL.

This clone was detected a few times. The V call is TRBV4-2, the J call TRBJ1-3; the match to TRBD1 covers 7 bases. CDR1 LGHNA and CDR2 YNFKEQ come from the germline V gene. This CDR3 spans 14 amino acids. V lost 4 bases to trimming and J lost 1 base; unmatched junction nucleotides: 1. CDR3 in amino acids: CASSLTGSGNTIYF. CDR3 nucleotides: TGTGCCAGCAGCCTGACAGGGTCTGGAAACACCATATATTTT.

This clone was counted a few times. This chain connects TRBV7-9 to TRBJ1-1; D gene ambiguous. This CDR3 is built from 14 residues. With 7 bases removed from V and 0 bases from J, the gap between germline ends came to 12 bases. Germline CDR1 and CDR2: SEHNR and FQNEAQ (reference sequence). The CDR3 loop reads CASTLGVLNTEAFF. The CDR3 DNA is TGTGCCAGCACCCTCGGGGTGCTGAACACTGAAGCTTTCTTT.

DNA of the CDR3: TGTGCCAGTAGTATAGACAGGCTATCCTACAATGAGCAGTTCTTC. It translates to CASSIDRLSYNEQFF. This chain links TRBV19 with TRBJ2-1; D is ambiguous. Germline V gene lookup returns CDR1 LNHDA and CDR2 SQIVND (reference sequence). Trimming removed 0 bases at V and 1 base at J, with 7 bases between. The CDR3 length is 15 residues.